Below, one T cell receptor (beta chain) is given with its context. The entry originates in a study of blood T cell repertoires in COVID-19. Profiled with immunoSEQ multiplex PCR; TCRdb holds only in-frame clones, not every one. The sample holds roughly 480,000 clones, 75% to 90% seen once. Germline V CDR1 and CDR2: LGHDT, YNNKEL (reference sequence). The CDR3 is 16 amino acids. J lost 1 base, V lost 5 bases, and 4 bases had no gene match. The receptor was isolated from a man aged 18 to 30 with COVID-19, enrolled during active disease. Sequencing was performed on peripheral blood. This chain joins TRBV3-1 (or the pseudogene TRBV3-2) and TRBJ2-7; 14 bases line up with TRBD2. The DNA of the CDR3 is TGTGCCAGCAGCGGGGGGACTAGCGGGAGTTCCTACGAGCAGTACTTC. This encodes CASSGGTSGSSYEQYF.